One and the same sample provided the 32 T cell receptor beta chains below, sequenced in a study of blood T cells in healthy people across ages. Through a sample-barcoded 5' primer and a J-beta primer mix, a second PCR was run for about 6 to 12 cycles. TCRdb re-analysed the 5' RACE reads in MiXCR, keeping a single row per CDR3 protein. In the table there are about 640,000 distinct CDR3 sequences, 58% of which are singletons. Sequencing was done on a sample of blood. These receptors originate from a man in his sixties in good health.

This clonotype was detected a few times. CDR3 loop: CASSPPSTGLQYF. The CDR3 coding sequence is TGTGCCAGCTCACCACCCTCGACCGGACTTCAGTACTTC. This chain links TRBV18 with TRBJ2-7, with TRBD2 as a possible D gene (5 bases). This CDR3 has 13 amino acids. The ends were cut back, 0 bases at V and 10 bases at J, with 13 bases in the middle. Germline CDR1 is KGHSH and CDR2 is LQKENI. The whole variable domain, remainder taken from reference TRBV18 and TRBJ2-7, is NAGVMQNPRHLVRRRGQEARLRCSPMKGHSHVYWYRQLPEEGLKFMVYLQKENIIDESGMPKERFSAEFPKEGPSILRIQQVVRGDSAAYFCASSPPSTGLQYFGPGTRLTVT.

This clonotype has only a few counts. The J gene is TRBJ2-1, the V gene TRBV6-4; 7 positions agree with TRBD2. The CDR3 has 17 amino acids. J lost 0 bases, V lost 4 bases, and 9 bases had no gene match. Germline loops: CDR1 MRHNA, CDR2 SNTAGT. The chain's CDR3 is CASSVPGRTSSYNEQFF. CDR3 sequence (DNA): TGTGCCAGCAGTGTTCCCGGGAGGACGAGCTCCTACAATGAGCAGTTCTTC.

J is TRBJ2-1 and V is TRBV6-5, with 14 bases fitting TRBD2. The V and J ends lost 5 bases and 9 bases, in that order; junction bases with no gene match: 6. Germline CDR1 and CDR2: MNHEY and SVGAGI. The CDR3 is made up of 15 amino acids. The CDR3 coding sequence is TGTGCCAGCAGTCAGACTAGCGGGGGGGCCACTGAGCAGTTCTTC. Its translation is CASSQTSGGATEQFF.

This clonotype was picked up one time. This chain connects TRBV7-2 to TRBJ1-2; D is unresolved. The CDR3 consists of 16 residues. Germline V gives CDR1 SGHTA, CDR2 FQGNSA. Trimming took 5 bases from V and 3 from J, leaving 19 bases between them. CDR3 nucleotide sequence: TGTGCCAGCAGCCCCCGAAACGTGGGATCGGACTATGGCTACACCTTC. Translated: CASSPRNVGSDYGYTF.

The CDR3 bases are TGTGCCAGCAGCCAAGATCCAGCGGGTAATTACAATGAGCAGTTCTTC. It specifies CASSQDPAGNYNEQFF. The gene calls are TRBV4-2 and TRBJ2-1, with a tentative D call TRBD2 (6 bases). Germline V gene lookup returns CDR1 LGHNA and CDR2 YNFKEQ. V lost 0 bases, J lost 4 bases, and 13 bases lay in between. This CDR3 region has 16 residues.

The rearrangement joins TRBV7-9 to TRBJ1-1, with TRBD1 as a possible D gene (5 bases). The length of the CDR3 is 14 residues. Germline V lookup: CDR1 SEHNR, CDR2 FQNEAQ (reference sequence). V was shortened by 1 base and J by 4 bases, with 10 bases between the two germline ends. The CDR3 loop is CASSLGQPATEAFF. In DNA form, the CDR3 reads TGTGCCAGCAGCTTAGGACAGCCGGCCACTGAAGCTTTCTTT.

The chain couples TRBV7-2 to TRBJ1-6, with a possible D match to TRBD1 (5 bases). Between the trimmed V and J ends, which lost 1 base and 13 bases, there was a span of 14 bases. CDR3 length: 14 residues. CDR1 and CDR2 (germline): SGHTA, FQGNSA. This chain's CDR3 is CASSLDRQSYPLHF. The CDR3 DNA follows: TGTGCCAGCAGCTTAGATAGACAGAGTTACCCCCTCCACTTT.

This chain connects TRBV5-1 to TRBJ2-7; D possibly matches TRBD1 or TRBD2 (5 bases each). The germline V gene has CDR1 SGHRS and CDR2 YFSETQ. The V and J ends lost 5 bases and 0 bases respectively, with 15 bases between them. The CDR3 totals 15 residues. DNA of the CDR3: TGCGCCAGCAGACCCTCCGGGACCCTCTCCTACGAGCAGTACTTC. Protein product: CASRPSGTLSYEQYF.

The rearrangement links TRBV3-1 to TRBJ1-6; D perhaps matches TRBD1 (6 bases). V dropped 4 bases and J dropped 7 bases, with 11 bases sitting between them. The CDR3 contains 14 residues. CDR1 is LGHDT and CDR2 is YNNKEL in the germline V gene (reference sequence). The CDR3 protein is CASSLRDTNSPLHF. The CDR3 region has the DNA TGTGCCAGCAGCCTCCGGGACACAAATTCACCCCTCCACTTT.

This clonotype has a count of ten or more. The CDR3 sequence: CASSPSGGVYEQYF. The CDR3 nucleotides are TGTGCCAGCAGTCCTTCGGGCGGGGTATACGAGCAGTACTTC. The gene calls are TRBV2 and TRBJ2-7, with D possibly matching TRBD2 (6 bases). Trimming shortened V by 5 bases and J by 4 bases, and 15 bases separated the two germline ends. This CDR3 has 14 amino acids. Germline V gene lookup returns CDR1 SNHLY and CDR2 FYNNEI.

The chain joins TRBV12-3 or TRBV12-4 to TRBJ1-2; 9 bases line up with TRBD1. The J segment lost 8 bases and the V segment lost 6 bases, leaving 16 bases of the junction unmatched. The CDR3 is 16 residues long. The CDR3 sequence is CASSPGQGSHNRGYTF. In DNA form, the CDR3 reads TGTGCCAGCAGCCCGGGACAGGGATCTCATAATCGCGGCTACACCTTC.

V usage is TRBV6-2 or TRBV6-3 and J usage is TRBJ2-5; D is possibly TRBD2 (7 bases). This CDR3 contains 16 residues. CDR1 is MNHEY, CDR2 SVGEGT, per germline. V lost 0 bases and J 1 base, leaving 12 bases between the germline ends. CDR3 bases: TGTGCCAGCAGTTACTCGTGGGGGGGCCGCCAAGAGACCCAGTACTTC. Translation: CASSYSWGGRQETQYF.

The chain is built from TRBV5-1 and TRBJ2-2; the D is unclear. CDR1 is SGHRS, CDR2 YFSETQ, per germline. The V end was cut by 4 bases, the J end by 0 bases, with 10 bases between. This CDR3 region has 15 residues. The chain's CDR3 is CASSLPGANTGELFF. CDR3 bases: TGCGCCAGCAGCCTCCCTGGGGCGAACACCGGGGAGCTGTTTTTT.

The chain employs TRBV12-3 or TRBV12-4 and TRBJ2-5; tentative D call: TRBD2 (5 bases). The assigned J gene may be wrong: the sequence end matches TRBJ2-7 better. The CDR3 runs to 14 residues. The CDR3 DNA follows: TGTGCCAGCAGTTTAGGGGGAAGCGCGGGCGAGCAGTACTTC. This encodes CASSLGGSAGEQYF.

This clonotype appeared once. The chain recombines TRBV5-1 with TRBJ2-1; 9 bases map to TRBD1. The V and J ends lost 5 bases and 5 bases, in that order; junction bases with no gene match: 5. The germline V gene encodes CDR1 SGHRS and CDR2 YFSETQ. This CDR3 is built from 14 residues. The CDR3 is CASRIGTGNNEQFF. The CDR3 DNA sequence: TGCGCCAGCAGAATCGGGACAGGGAACAATGAGCAGTTCTTC. The complete variable domain, with remaining parts taken from reference TRBV5-1 and TRBJ2-1, reads KAGVTQTPRYLIKTRGQQVTLSCSPISGHRSVSWYQQTPGQGLQFLFEYFSETQRNKGNFPGRFSGRQFSNSRSEMNVSTLELGDSALYLCASRIGTGNNEQFFGPGTRLTVL.

This clonotype has more than one count but fewer than ten. The V and J genes are TRBV3-1 and TRBJ1-2; D possibly corresponds to TRBD1 (6 bases). The CDR3 runs to 17 residues. Germline CDR1 and CDR2: LGHDT and YNNKEL (reference sequence). V shed 7 bases and J shed 1 base, with 22 bases lying between them. Written as DNA, the CDR3 is TGTGCCAGCACCCAGGCGGGACACCTGTATGGTAACTATGGCTACACCTTC. It encodes CASTQAGHLYGNYGYTF.

The chain carries TRBV11-2 and TRBJ2-4; 13 bases line up with TRBD2. Germline V gene sequence: CDR1 SGHAT, CDR2 FQNNGV. CDR3 length: 19 residues. Losses at the gene ends were 4 bases for V and 0 bases for J; bases not matched to a gene: 9. CDR3: CASSSGLAGDLLAKNIQYF. CDR3 coding DNA: TGTGCCAGCAGCTCCGGACTAGCGGGGGATCTCTTAGCCAAAAACATTCAGTACTTC.

The V and J genes are TRBV7-2 and TRBJ2-7; TRBD1 aligns across 9 bases. Trimming took 3 bases from V and 3 from J; bases not matched to a gene: 6. Germline CDR1 reads SGHTA; CDR2 reads FQGNSA. This CDR3 has 15 amino acids. CDR3 DNA sequence: TGTGCCAGCAGCTTTGCCGGGACAGGGAGCTACGAGCAGTACTTC. Residues: CASSFAGTGSYEQYF. The variable domain in full, completed from reference TRBV7-2 and TRBJ2-7, reads GAGVSQSPSNKVTEKGKDVELRCDPISGHTALYWYRQSLGQGLEFLIYFQGNSAPDKSGLPSDRFSAERTGGSVSTLTIQRTQQEDSAVYLCASSFAGTGSYEQYFGPGTRLTVT.

The V gene is TRBV29-1, the J gene TRBJ1-1; D gene unclear. Germline CDR1 SQVTM, CDR2 ANQGSEA. Between the trimmed V and J ends, which lost 5 bases and 0 bases, there was a span of 7 bases. The CDR3 has 12 residues. CDR3 region: CSVFRVNTEAFF. The CDR3 region has the DNA TGCAGCGTTTTTCGGGTGAACACTGAAGCTTTCTTT.

Only one count was recorded for this clonotype. V usage is TRBV15 and J usage is TRBJ2-2, with D tentatively TRBD1 or TRBD2 (5 bases each). The CDR3 extends over 15 amino acids. Germline V lookup: CDR1 LNHNV, CDR2 YYDKDF (reference sequence). Trimming removed 3 bases from V and 8 bases from J, with 16 bases in between. CDR3 in amino acids: CATSRIGTSKGELFF. CDR3 sequence (DNA): TGTGCCACCAGCAGGATCGGGACCTCTAAGGGGGAGCTGTTTTTT.

V gene TRBV29-1 combines with J gene TRBJ2-5; D call uncertain. The J call is doubtful: the DNA matches TRBJ2-7 better. In germline, CDR1 is SQVTM, CDR2 ANQGSEA. The CDR3 extends over 13 amino acids. The CDR3 loop is CSVEDRVGYEQYF. In nucleotides, the CDR3 is TGCAGCGTTGAAGATCGCGTCGGCTACGAGCAGTACTTC.

V and J are TRBV3-1 and TRBJ1-2; TRBD1 matches 7 bases. From germline, CDR1 is LGHDT and CDR2 YNNKEL (reference sequence). Trimming took 3 bases from V and 8 from J; bases not matched to a gene: 9. The CDR3 has 14 residues. In nucleotides, the CDR3 is TGTGCCAGCAGCCAGACGCGACAGGGTGGCGGCTACACCTTC. It specifies CASSQTRQGGGYTF.

The rearrangement uses TRBV27 and TRBJ1-5; a weak D match, TRBD1 (6 bases). CDR1 MNHEY and CDR2 SMNVEV come from the germline V gene (reference sequence). The CDR3 runs 14 residues. V was trimmed by 5 bases and J by 6 bases, leaving 14 bases between them. The CDR3 nucleotides are TGTGCCAGCAGTAAATTACAGGGTAGTCAGCCCCAGCATTTT. Translation gives CASSKLQGSQPQHF.

This clonotype was observed a single time. V gene TRBV5-4 combines with J gene TRBJ2-1; D is possibly TRBD2 (5 bases). The V end lost 2 bases, the J end lost 3 bases, and 15 bases lay between the germline ends. The CDR3 length is 16 residues. Per the germline V gene, CDR1 is SGHNT and CDR2 is YYREEE (reference sequence). This CDR3 reads CASSLGPPRVYNEQFF. The CDR3 DNA reads TGTGCCAGCAGCTTAGGGCCACCGCGGGTCTACAATGAGCAGTTCTTC.

This chain joins TRBV11-3 and TRBJ2-5; D gene uncertain. Germline V gives CDR1 SGHNT, CDR2 YENEEA. Trimming removed 0 bases from V and 1 base from J, with 6 bases in between. The CDR3 loop spans 14 amino acids. The CDR3 DNA is TGTGCCAGCAGCTTAGATGCCAGCCAAGAGACCCAGTACTTC. Its protein product is CASSLDASQETQYF.

This clonotype came up many times. The V gene is TRBV24-1, the J gene TRBJ2-7; D remains unclear. V lost 6 bases, J lost 3 bases, and 5 bases lay in between. This CDR3 comprises 11 residues. Germline CDR1 reads KGHDR; CDR2 reads SFDVKD. CDR3 sequence reads: CATSHDYEQYF. For the CDR3, the DNA is TGTGCCACCAGTCACGACTACGAGCAGTACTTC.

This chain uses TRBV7-2 with TRBJ2-7; a possible D gene is TRBD2 (5 bases). Trimming cost V 5 bases and J 0 bases, with 17 bases left between them. The V gene's germline CDR1 is SGHTA and CDR2 FQGNSA. The CDR3 has 16 amino acids. CDR3 sequence: CASSAGVRRSSYEQYF. The CDR3 nucleotides are TGTGCCAGCAGCGCGGGCGTTCGTCGGAGCTCCTACGAGCAGTACTTC.

The chain employs TRBV3-1 and TRBJ1-2; unclear D gene. The CDR3 runs to 12 residues. Germline lookup yields CDR1 LGHDT and CDR2 YNNKEL (reference sequence). The V end lost 4 bases, the J end lost 3 bases, and 6 bases lay between the germline ends. This CDR3 is CASSRTDYGYTF. The CDR3 bases are TGTGCCAGCAGCCGGACGGACTATGGCTACACCTTC.

The rearrangement joins TRBV2 to TRBJ2-7; no clear D gene. Germline CDR1 reads SNHLY; CDR2 reads FYNNEI. The ends were cut back, 7 bases at V and 2 bases at J, with 15 bases in the middle. The CDR3 contains 14 residues. CDR3 sequence: CASTQGLWAYEQYF. CDR3 nucleotide sequence: TGTGCCAGCACCCAAGGGCTTTGGGCCTACGAGCAGTACTTC.

The chain links TRBV5-4 to TRBJ2-6; weak D call: TRBD2 (6 bases). The CDR3 sequence is 18 residues long. Germline V CDR1 and CDR2: SGHNT, YYREEE (reference sequence). The germline V and J ends were trimmed by 4 bases and 4 bases, with 21 bases remaining between them. The CDR3 spells CASSPGGTGLGGANVLTF. CDR3 bases: TGTGCCAGCAGCCCTGGGGGGACTGGTCTCGGGGGGGCCAACGTCCTGACTTTC.

The V call is TRBV20-1, the J call TRBJ2-2, with no clear D. Germline V gives CDR1 DFQATT, CDR2 SNEGSKA (reference sequence). The CDR3 has 14 residues. Trimming took 6 bases from V and 0 from J, leaving 11 bases between them. CDR3 amino acids: CSARRATNTGELFF. The CDR3 nucleotides are TGCAGTGCAAGACGTGCTACGAACACCGGGGAGCTGTTTTTT.

The chain employs TRBV20-1 and TRBJ1-1; D unclear. V shed 0 bases and J shed 4 bases, with 21 bases lying between them. This CDR3 has 17 amino acids. CDR1 DFQATT and CDR2 SNEGSKA come from the germline V gene (reference sequence). In DNA form, the CDR3 reads TGCAGTGCTAGAGAGAGTGGGAGACCGGCCTCGGGCACTGAAGCTTTCTTT. Its translation: CSARESGRPASGTEAFF.